This TCR beta chain is from a study of CD8 T cells in Susac syndrome. Study results and limitations: In total CD8+ repertoires, 15 to 20 Susac-specific public clones were found, and five in CD8+ TEMRA repertoires.

Sequencing of TCR beta was performed on blood CD8+ and CD4+ T cells. The CD8+ and CD4+ T cells were negatively isolated, with the TEMRA cells enriched by FACS. V was cut by 5 bases and J by 4 bases, with 10 bases left in between. The CDR3 contains 13 residues. Germline V gives CDR1 SGHNT, CDR2 YYREEE (reference sequence). A remark on this clonotype: The antigen remains undetermined.

Random hexamers primed reverse transcription of about 0.45 to 1 ug RNA. The immunoSEQ assay covered 54 Vbeta and 13 Jbeta segments for CDR3. Each CDR3 protein gets one entry after TCRdb re-called the immunoSEQ multiplex PCR reads with MiXCR. The table records around 100,000 distinct CDR3 sequences, about 95% of them present only once. Sample: CD8+ T cells from PBMCs. The genes are TRBV5-4 and TRBJ2-1; D remains unclear. The sequence derives from a human donor with Susac syndrome. Here the CDR3 reads CASRGPKYNEQFF. CDR3 sequence (DNA): TGTGCCAGCAGGGGTCCGAAATACAATGAGCAGTTCTTC.